Below, 27 T cell receptor beta chains from the same sample are listed, as sequenced in a study of T cells in Graves' hyperthyroidism and ophthalmopathy. Amplification targeted TCR beta CDR3 regions from RNA transcripts. A first-round RT-PCR of the TCR CDR3 used the HTBI primer set. Via MiXCR, TCRdb re-called the multiplex PCR reads, giving one row per CDR3 protein. This repertoire shows a few hundred thousand distinct CDR3 sequences, more than 15% found once; its top ten account for 17%. Sequenced input: blood. These receptors originate from a woman in her late teens or twenties with Graves' ophthalmopathy.

The V call is TRBV28, the J call TRBJ2-7, with 13 bases matching TRBD2. The germline V gene has CDR1 MDHEN and CDR2 SYDVKM. The CDR3 contains 16 residues. The junction had 8 bases not matched to a gene; V was cut back by 7 bases and J by 2 bases. The CDR3 DNA reads TGTGCCAGCACAGGACTAGCGGGAGCCCAAACCTACGAGCAGTACTTC. Encoded protein: CASTGLAGAQTYEQYF.

This clonotype has at least ten counts. The chain employs TRBV5-5 and TRBJ1-1; D unclear. CDR1 and CDR2 from the germline V gene are SGHKS and YYEKEE (reference sequence). V lost 0 bases and J lost 1, with 7 bases in between. The CDR3 length is 14 residues. CDR3 in amino acids: CASSLEPTNTEAFF. CDR3 sequence (DNA): TGTGCCAGCAGCTTGGAACCGACGAACACTGAAGCTTTCTTT.

The count of this clonotype is one. A clone one base away is much larger, so this may be a read error. This rearrangement joins TRBV6-4 to TRBJ2-5; D assignment may be TRBD1 or TRBD2 (5 bases each). Germline lookup yields CDR1 MRHNA and CDR2 SNTAGT. Trimming stripped 5 bases from V and 4 bases from J, with 20 bases between. This CDR3 spans 16 amino acids. The CDR3 protein is CASSYHRDPARETQYF. The DNA for the CDR3 is TGTGCCAGCAGTTACCACCGGGACCCAGCGCGAGAGACCCAGTACTTC.

There are a few counts of this clonotype. The rearrangement uses TRBV3-1 and TRBJ1-1; 8 bases fit TRBD1. Losses at the gene ends were 6 bases for V and 1 base for J; bases not matched to a gene: 7. Germline CDR1 is LGHDT and CDR2 is YNNKEL (reference sequence). The CDR3 contains 15 residues. CDR3 protein: CASRWTGRKNTEAFF. Here the CDR3 DNA reads TGTGCCAGCAGGTGGACAGGGCGAAAGAACACTGAAGCTTTCTTT.

This clonotype has ten or more counts. The V call is TRBV6-2 or TRBV6-3, the J call TRBJ2-7; 9 nucleotides agree with TRBD1. Trimming removed 2 bases from V and 0 bases from J; junction bases left unmatched: 8. This CDR3 is 17 amino acids long. The V gene's germline CDR1 is MNHEY and CDR2 SVGEGT. CDR3 sequence reads: CASSYVTGTGSSYEQYF. The CDR3 region has the DNA TGTGCCAGCAGTTACGTAACCGGGACAGGGAGCTCCTACGAGCAGTACTTC.

This chain links TRBV12-3 or TRBV12-4 with TRBJ2-7; TRBD1 is a possible D gene (6 bases). CDR3 length: 14 residues. The V end lost 5 bases, the J end lost 2 bases, and 13 bases lay between the germline ends. This chain's CDR3 is CASSPTGSTYEQYF. The CDR3, as DNA: TGTGCCAGCAGTCCGACAGGCTCAACCTACGAGCAGTACTTC.

This clonotype was found many times. The chain employs TRBV2 and TRBJ1-6; D not certain. The CDR3 consists of 13 residues. CDR1 and CDR2 from the germline V gene are SNHLY and FYNNEI. The germline V and J ends were trimmed by 6 bases and 7 bases, with 10 bases remaining between them. CDR3 sequence (DNA): TGTGCCAGCAGCGGACCCCCAAATTCACCCCTCCACTTT. This sequence encodes CASSGPPNSPLHF.

The J gene is TRBJ1-1, the V gene TRBV2; D is possibly TRBD1 (5 bases). This CDR3 is 12 amino acids long. CDR1 is SNHLY and CDR2 is FYNNEI in the germline V gene. V was trimmed by 5 bases and J by 4 bases, leaving 8 bases between them. The CDR3 bases are TGTGCCAGCAGTACGAGGGGCACTGAAGCTTTCTTT. It translates to CASSTRGTEAFF.

The chain joins TRBV29-1 to TRBJ2-5; D is possibly TRBD2 (6 bases). The CDR3 loop spans 12 amino acids. CDR1 is SQVTM, CDR2 ANQGSEA, per germline. Trimming shortened V by 2 bases and J by 7 bases, and 11 bases separated the two germline ends. The CDR3 loop is CSVEQGLWTQYF. CDR3 coding DNA: TGCAGCGTTGAACAGGGACTCTGGACCCAGTACTTC.

This clonotype was seen repeatedly, ten times or more. The rearrangement uses TRBV30 and TRBJ2-5; 7 bases align to TRBD2. Germline trimming cut 1 base from V and 3 bases from J; bases unmatched to any gene: 2. Germline-derived CDR1 and CDR2 are GTSNPN and SVGIG (reference sequence). The CDR3 is made up of 13 amino acids. CDR3 protein: CAWSGLAEETQYF. The DNA of the CDR3 is TGTGCCTGGAGTGGGCTAGCGGAAGAGACCCAGTACTTC.

To note about this clonotype: The junction and the germline gene differ at one end; a read error may be behind it. This rearrangement joins TRBV5-1 to TRBJ2-1, with a tentative D call TRBD2 (5 bases). CDR3 length: 15 residues. Per germline, CDR1 SGHRS and CDR2 YFSETQ. CDR3 protein: CASSHLGRGYNEQFF. CDR3 in DNA: TGTGCCAGCAGCCACCTTGGACGGGGTTACAATGAGCAGTTCTTC.

The gene calls are TRBV5-5 and TRBJ1-6; tentative D call: TRBD1 (5 bases). The CDR3 has 14 residues. V lost 7 bases and J lost 10, with 18 bases in between. Germline-derived CDR1 and CDR2 are SGHKS and YYEKEE (reference sequence). The DNA of the CDR3 is TGTGCCAGCGGCCGGGGGGATTTAAGGTCACCCCTCCACTTT. This gives the protein CASGRGDLRSPLHF.

This clonotype was observed at least ten times. This chain connects TRBV29-1 to TRBJ1-1; possible D gene TRBD1, 5 bases. The CDR3 is made up of 13 amino acids. V was clipped by 3 bases and J by 1 base, with 9 bases between them. Germline CDR1 and CDR2: SQVTM and ANQGSEA. CDR3 DNA: TGCAGCGTTGACAGGGCGGGGAACACTGAAGCTTTCTTT. The encoded protein is CSVDRAGNTEAFF.

There are a few counts of this clonotype. The rearrangement links TRBV28 to TRBJ1-3; D unclear. Germline V lookup: CDR1 MDHEN, CDR2 SYDVKM. The ends were cut back, 5 bases at V and 2 bases at J, with 10 bases in the middle. This CDR3 contains 14 residues. The CDR3 nucleotides read TGTGCCAGCAGTCTAGGCCGGCCTGGAAACACCATATATTTT. As protein: CASSLGRPGNTIYF. Variable domain in full (rest from reference TRBV28 and TRBJ1-3): DVKVTQSSRYLVKRTGEKVFLECVQDMDHENMFWYRQDPGLGLRLIYFSYDVKMKEKGDIPEGYSVSREKKERFSLILESASTNQTSMYLCASSLGRPGNTIYFGEGSWLTVV.

V and J are TRBV25-1 and TRBJ2-7; D is undetermined. This CDR3 comprises 12 residues. From germline, CDR1 is MGHDK and CDR2 SYGVNS. Trimming pared 5 bases from V and 3 bases from J, leaving 8 bases between. CDR3 coding DNA: TGTGCCAGCAGTAATCCCCGCTACGAGCAGTACTTC. Translation gives CASSNPRYEQYF.

The chain uses TRBV5-5 and TRBJ1-1; TRBD1 matches 8 bases. Looked up from germline, CDR1 is SGHKS and CDR2 is YYEKEE (reference sequence). V trimming: 4 bases; J trimming: 5 bases; junction bases outside the gene matches: 10. The CDR3 is 15 residues long. The CDR3 sequence is CASSPWTGQGTEAFF. CDR3 in DNA: TGTGCCAGCAGCCCCTGGACAGGGCAGGGGACTGAAGCTTTCTTT.

Concerning this clonotype itself: Because the CDR3's place on the DNA is in doubt, the DNA is left out and the CDR3 is given as listed by TCRdb. The chain recombines TRBV30 with TRBJ1-2; no check of the table's D call, TRBD1, against the DNA was made. Ends included, the CDR3 has 12 residues. Germline assignment: CDR1 GTSNPN and CDR2 SVGIG (reference sequence). The CDR3 reads CAWGVGTVFFTF.

This clonotype has ten or more counts. The J gene is TRBJ2-5, the V gene TRBV27, with 10 bases aligning to TRBD2. Per the germline V gene, CDR1 is MNHEY and CDR2 is SMNVEV (reference sequence). CDR3 length: 16 residues. J lost 1 base, V lost 3 bases, and 5 bases had no gene match. The CDR3 protein is CASSFLSGRLQETQYF. CDR3 coding DNA: TGTGCCAGCAGTTTCCTTAGCGGGAGGCTCCAAGAGACCCAGTACTTC.

This clonotype has only a few counts. V and J are TRBV25-1 and TRBJ2-4; D call uncertain. CDR3 length: 15 amino acids. Looked up from germline, CDR1 is MGHDK and CDR2 is SYGVNS. The V gene lost 6 bases and the J gene lost 0 bases, with 12 bases spanning the gap. The DNA of the CDR3 is TGTGCCAGCAGCCACCAGGCGTTAGCCAAAAACATTCAGTACTTC. Translation: CASSHQALAKNIQYF.

Ten or more counts support this clonotype. The rearrangement uses TRBV28 and TRBJ2-3; D unclear. The V end was cut by 7 bases, the J end by 2 bases, with 10 bases between. Germline V gene sequence: CDR1 MDHEN, CDR2 SYDVKM. The CDR3 has 13 amino acids. Here the CDR3 reads CASKYSNTDTQYF. In nucleotides, the CDR3 is TGTGCCAGCAAGTACTCAAACACAGATACGCAGTATTTT.

This clonotype was detected many times. J is TRBJ2-1 and V is TRBV11-3; D remains ambiguous. Trimming cost V 0 bases and J 7 bases, with 10 bases left between them. The germline gives CDR1 SGHNT, CDR2 YENEEA. The CDR3 sequence is 14 residues long. CDR3 nucleotide sequence: TGTGCCAGCAGCTTAGAGGGTCGGAGAAATGAGCAGTTCTTC. This sequence encodes CASSLEGRRNEQFF.

The V and J genes are TRBV5-5 and TRBJ2-7; TRBD2 might be the D (7 bases). CDR1 and CDR2 from the germline V gene are SGHKS and YYEKEE (reference sequence). Deletions cut 5 bases from V and 0 bases from J, with 15 bases between. The CDR3 is made up of 15 amino acids. CDR3 in amino acids: CASSLKGGGSYEQYF. The CDR3 DNA is TGTGCCAGCAGTTTGAAGGGGGGGGGCTCCTACGAGCAGTACTTC.

V is TRBV4-3 and J is TRBJ2-3; D gene uncertain. CDR1 is LGHNA and CDR2 is YSLEER in the germline V gene. V lost 0 bases and J 0 bases, leaving 10 bases between the germline ends. This CDR3 is built from 16 residues. In DNA form, the CDR3 reads TGCGCCAGCAGCCAAGAACGGCCTCCTAGCACAGATACGCAGTATTTT. Amino acids: CASSQERPPSTDTQYF.

Ten or more counts support this clonotype. The rearrangement joins TRBV2 to TRBJ2-6; no clear D gene. The CDR3 has 15 residues. Germline CDR1 and CDR2: SNHLY and FYNNEI. The V end lost 6 bases, the J end lost 4 bases, and 13 bases lay between the germline ends. In DNA form, the CDR3 reads TGTGCCAGCAGCGGAGACAATATGGGGGCCAACGTCCTGACTTTC. As protein: CASSGDNMGANVLTF.

This clonotype was picked up a small number of times. DNA for the CDR3: TGTGCCAGCTGGCGAGCGGGAGTAGTCGGGGAGACCCAGTACTTC. Its protein product is CASWRAGVVGETQYF. This chain uses TRBV6-1 with TRBJ2-5; 8 bases map to TRBD2. Germline V CDR1 and CDR2: MNHNS, SASEGT. V trimming: 8 bases; J trimming: 5 bases; junction bases outside the gene matches: 13. This CDR3 comprises 15 residues.

This clonotype was observed many times. The chain links TRBV12-3 or TRBV12-4 to TRBJ2-7, with 10 bases that match TRBD1. The CDR3 runs to 15 residues. V shed 7 bases and J 2 bases; nucleotides not matched to a gene: 8. CDR3 loop: CASTWGDRGAYEQYF. The CDR3 bases are TGTGCCAGCACTTGGGGGGACAGGGGTGCCTACGAGCAGTACTTC.

This clonotype came up many times. The chain uses TRBV20-1 and TRBJ1-1, with unresolved D. Deletions cut 2 bases from V and 1 base from J, with 5 bases between. The CDR3 consists of 12 residues. The germline CDR1 and CDR2 sequences are DFQATT and SNEGSKA (reference sequence). This chain's CDR3 is CSARPGNTEAFF. CDR3 nucleotides: TGCAGTGCTAGACCCGGGAACACTGAAGCTTTCTTT.